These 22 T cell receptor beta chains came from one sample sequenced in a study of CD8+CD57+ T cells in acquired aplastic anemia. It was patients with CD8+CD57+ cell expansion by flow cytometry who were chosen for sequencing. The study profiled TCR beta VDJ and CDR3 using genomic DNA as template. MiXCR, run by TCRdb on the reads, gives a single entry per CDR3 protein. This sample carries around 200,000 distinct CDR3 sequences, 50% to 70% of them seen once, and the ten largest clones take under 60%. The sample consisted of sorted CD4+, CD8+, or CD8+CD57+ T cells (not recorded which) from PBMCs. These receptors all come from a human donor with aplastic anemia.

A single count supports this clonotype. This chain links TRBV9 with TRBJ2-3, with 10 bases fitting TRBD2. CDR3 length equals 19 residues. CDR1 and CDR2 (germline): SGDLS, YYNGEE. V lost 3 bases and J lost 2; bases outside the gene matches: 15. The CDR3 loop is CASSERNSTAGGLTDTQYF. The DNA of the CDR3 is TGTGCCAGCAGCGAACGGAACTCGACAGCGGGGGGGCTCACAGATACGCAGTATTTT.

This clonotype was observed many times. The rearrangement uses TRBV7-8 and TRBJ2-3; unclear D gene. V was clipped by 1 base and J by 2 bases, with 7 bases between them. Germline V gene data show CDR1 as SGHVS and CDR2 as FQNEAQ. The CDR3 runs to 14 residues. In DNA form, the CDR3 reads TGTGCCAGCAGCTTAGTCTTCCCCACAGATACGCAGTATTTT. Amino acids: CASSLVFPTDTQYF.

The CDR3 here is CASSFGILNSPLHF. CDR3 bases: TGTGCCAGCAGTTTTGGGATCTTGAATTCACCCCTCCACTTT. The chain combines TRBV12-3 or TRBV12-4 with TRBJ1-6; D remains ambiguous. Trimming shortened V by 3 bases and J by 7 bases, and 10 bases separated the two germline ends. CDR3 length equals 14 residues.

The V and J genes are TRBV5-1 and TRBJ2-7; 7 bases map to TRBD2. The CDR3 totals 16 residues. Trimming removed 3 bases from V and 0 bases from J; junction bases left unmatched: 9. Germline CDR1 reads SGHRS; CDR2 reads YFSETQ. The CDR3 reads CASSSMRGNSSYEQYF. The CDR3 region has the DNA TGCGCCAGCAGCTCAATGCGGGGGAACAGCTCCTACGAGCAGTACTTC.

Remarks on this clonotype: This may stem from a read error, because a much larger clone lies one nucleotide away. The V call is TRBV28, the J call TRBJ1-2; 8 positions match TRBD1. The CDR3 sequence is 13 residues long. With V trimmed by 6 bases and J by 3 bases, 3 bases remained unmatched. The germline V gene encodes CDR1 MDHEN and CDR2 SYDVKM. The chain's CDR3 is CASRRTGHYGYTF. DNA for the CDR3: TGTGCCAGCAGGAGGACAGGGCACTATGGCTACACCTTC.

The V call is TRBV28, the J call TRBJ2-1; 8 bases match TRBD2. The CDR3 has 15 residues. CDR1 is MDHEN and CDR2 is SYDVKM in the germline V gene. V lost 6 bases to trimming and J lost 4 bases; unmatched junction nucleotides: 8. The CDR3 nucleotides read TGTGCCAGCAGCTCCGGGACTAGAATGTACAATGAGCAGTTCTTC. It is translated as CASSSGTRMYNEQFF.

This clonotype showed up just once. In DNA, the CDR3 is TGTGCCAGCACCAAACAGAGCTCTGGGGCCAACGTCCTGACTTTC. Translation gives CASTKQSSGANVLTF. V usage is TRBV9 and J usage is TRBJ2-6; D uncertain. CDR1 and CDR2 (germline): SGDLS, YYNGEE. The CDR3 is made up of 15 amino acids. Trimming pared 6 bases from V and 0 bases from J, leaving 10 bases between.

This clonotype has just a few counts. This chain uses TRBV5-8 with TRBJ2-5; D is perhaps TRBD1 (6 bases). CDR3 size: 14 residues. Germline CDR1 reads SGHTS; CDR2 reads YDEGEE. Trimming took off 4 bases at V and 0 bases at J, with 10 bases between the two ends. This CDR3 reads CASSGSGDQETQYF. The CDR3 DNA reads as TGTGCCAGCAGCGGATCAGGGGACCAAGAGACCCAGTACTTC. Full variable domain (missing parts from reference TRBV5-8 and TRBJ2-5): EAGVTQSPTHLIKTRGQQATLRCSPISGHTSVYWYQQALGLGLQFLLWYDEGEERNRGNFPPRFSGRQFPNYSSELNVNALELEDSALYLCASSGSGDQETQYFGPGTRLLVL.

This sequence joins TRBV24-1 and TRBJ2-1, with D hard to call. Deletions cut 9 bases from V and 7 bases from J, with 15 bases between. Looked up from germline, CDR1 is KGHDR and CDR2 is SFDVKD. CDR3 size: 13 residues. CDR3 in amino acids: CATSHHPLNEQFF. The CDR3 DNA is TGTGCCACCTCCCATCACCCTTTGAATGAGCAGTTCTTC.

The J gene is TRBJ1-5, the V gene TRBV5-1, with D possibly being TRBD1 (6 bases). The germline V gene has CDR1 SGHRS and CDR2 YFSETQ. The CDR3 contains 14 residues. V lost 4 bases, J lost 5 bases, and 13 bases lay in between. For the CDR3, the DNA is TGCGCCAGCAGCGTTACAGGGTTGTATCAGCCCCAGCATTTT. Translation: CASSVTGLYQPQHF.

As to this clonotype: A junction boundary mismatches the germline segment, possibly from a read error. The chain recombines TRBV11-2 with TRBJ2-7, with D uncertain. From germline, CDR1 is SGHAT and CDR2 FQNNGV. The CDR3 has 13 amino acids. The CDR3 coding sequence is TGTGCCAGCAGCTTAGACAGCGCCCACGAGCGGTACTTC. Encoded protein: CASSLDSAHERYF.

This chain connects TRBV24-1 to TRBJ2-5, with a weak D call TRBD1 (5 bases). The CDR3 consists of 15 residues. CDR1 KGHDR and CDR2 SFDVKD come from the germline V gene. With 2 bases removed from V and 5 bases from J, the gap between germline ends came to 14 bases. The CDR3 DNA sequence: TGTGCCACCAGTGATTCGGCAGGGTCCGGGGAGACCCAGTACTTC. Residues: CATSDSAGSGETQYF.

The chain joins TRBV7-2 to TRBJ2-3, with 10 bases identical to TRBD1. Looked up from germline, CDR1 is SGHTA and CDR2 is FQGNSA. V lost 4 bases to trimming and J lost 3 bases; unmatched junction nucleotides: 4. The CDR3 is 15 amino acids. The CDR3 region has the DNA TGTGCCAGCAGCTCGACAGGGGGCAGAACAGATACGCAGTATTTT. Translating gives CASSSTGGRTDTQYF.

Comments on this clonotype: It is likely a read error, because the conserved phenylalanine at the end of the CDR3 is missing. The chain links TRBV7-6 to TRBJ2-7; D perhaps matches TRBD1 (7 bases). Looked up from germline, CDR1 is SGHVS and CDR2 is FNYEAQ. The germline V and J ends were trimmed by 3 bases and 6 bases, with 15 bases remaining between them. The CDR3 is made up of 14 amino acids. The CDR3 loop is CASSFQGGPAEQYL. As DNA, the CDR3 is TGTGCCAGCAGCTTCCAGGGGGGCCCCGCCGAGCAGTACCTC.

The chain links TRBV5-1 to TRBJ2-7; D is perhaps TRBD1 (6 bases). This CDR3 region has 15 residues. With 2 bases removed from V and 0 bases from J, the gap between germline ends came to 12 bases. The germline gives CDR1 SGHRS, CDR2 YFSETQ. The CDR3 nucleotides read TGCGCCAGCAGCTTCCGTCGACAGGCCTCCTACGAGCAGTACTTC. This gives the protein CASSFRRQASYEQYF.

CDR3 protein: CSAPTRGGKKAFF. CDR3 DNA: TGCAGTGCTCCCACCCGAGGGGGGAAGAAAGCTTTCTTT. The chain links TRBV20-1 to TRBJ1-1; a possible D gene is TRBD1 (6 bases). Germline V gene sequence: CDR1 DFQATT, CDR2 SNEGSKA (reference sequence). This CDR3 is 13 amino acids long. With 5 bases removed from V and 9 bases from J, the gap between germline ends came to 19 bases.

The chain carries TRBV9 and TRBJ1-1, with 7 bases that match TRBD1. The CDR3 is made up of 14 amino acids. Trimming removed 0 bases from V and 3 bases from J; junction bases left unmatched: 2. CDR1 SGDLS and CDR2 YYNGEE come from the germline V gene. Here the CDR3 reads CASSVEGAHTEAFF. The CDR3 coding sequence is TGTGCCAGCAGCGTAGAGGGGGCACACACTGAAGCTTTCTTT.

The CDR3 region is CASSVLAGGTDTQYF. CDR3 coding DNA: TGTGCCAGCAGCGTACTAGCGGGGGGCACAGATACGCAGTATTTT. The chain links TRBV2 to TRBJ2-3; 11 bases align to TRBD2. Germline V CDR1 and CDR2: SNHLY, FYNNEI. The CDR3 is made up of 15 amino acids. V was pared by 6 bases and J by 1 base, with 3 bases of the junction left unmatched.

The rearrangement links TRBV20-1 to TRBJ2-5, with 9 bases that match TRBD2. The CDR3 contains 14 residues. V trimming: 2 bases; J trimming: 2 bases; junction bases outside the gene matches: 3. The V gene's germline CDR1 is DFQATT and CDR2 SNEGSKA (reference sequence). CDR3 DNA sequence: TGCAGTGCTAGACTAGCGGGGAATCAAGAGACCCAGTACTTC. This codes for CSARLAGNQETQYF.

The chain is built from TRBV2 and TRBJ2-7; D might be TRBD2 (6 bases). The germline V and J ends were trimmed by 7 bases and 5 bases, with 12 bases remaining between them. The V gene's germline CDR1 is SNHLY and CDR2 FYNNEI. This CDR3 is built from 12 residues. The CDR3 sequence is CASNSWEDEQYF. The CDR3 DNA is TGTGCCAGCAATAGCTGGGAGGACGAGCAGTACTTC.

CDR3: CASSLDRGYTDTQYF. The CDR3 nucleotides are TGTGCCAGCAGTCTCGACAGGGGGTACACAGATACGCAGTATTTT. The V gene is TRBV28, the J gene TRBJ2-3, with 9 bases aligning to TRBD1. The junction had 5 bases not matched to a gene; V was cut back by 5 bases and J by 2 bases. The CDR3 is made up of 15 amino acids. CDR1 and CDR2 (germline): MDHEN, SYDVKM.

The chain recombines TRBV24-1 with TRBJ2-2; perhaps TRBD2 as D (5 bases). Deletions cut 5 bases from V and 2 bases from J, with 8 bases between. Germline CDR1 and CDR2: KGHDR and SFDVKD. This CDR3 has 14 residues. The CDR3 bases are TGTGCCACCAGTGGGACTTATAACACCGGGGAGCTGTTTTTT. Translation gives CATSGTYNTGELFF.